This T cell receptor beta chain emerged from a study of blood T cells in healthy people across ages. This clonotype was counted between two and nine times. Alongside a J-beta primer mix, a sample-barcoded 5' primer served in a second PCR lasting about 6 to 11 cycles. Per sample, CDR3-containing paired-end reads numbered at least 3 million. TCRdb redid the calling of the 5' RACE reads with MiXCR, one entry per CDR3 protein. The sample lists roughly 800,000 distinct CDR3 sequences; around 25% were seen once. CDR3 length: 12 residues. Germline loops: CDR1 MGHRA, CDR2 YSYEKL. The data also belong to a second study, concerning T cells of mothers and their children. That work adds: Whether related or unrelated, pairs show similar shaping of TCR recombination output by thymic selection.

This chain joins TRBV4-1 and TRBJ2-5; D uncertain. The J call is uncertain, as TRBJ2-7 better fits the DNA end. Specimen: blood. The clonotype comes from a boy aged 5-17 years in good health. The CDR3: CASSQDFNEQYF. CDR3 nucleotides: TGCGCCAGCAGCCAAGATTTCAACGAGCAGTACTTC.